The T cell receptor (beta chain) under discussion was sequenced for a study of blood T cell repertoires in COVID-19. This clone came up a few times. Trimming pared 2 bases from V and 0 bases from J, leaving 11 bases between. CDR3 length: 15 amino acids. Germline V gives CDR1 MNHEY, CDR2 SMNVEV (reference sequence). The table came from immunoSEQ multiplex PCR; TCRdb's copy has only in-frame clones and leaves some out. Altogether over 200,000 clones are present, roughly 88% being singletons, with the ten largest covering approximately 3.7%. Sequences were obtained from PBMCs or T cells enriched from blood (not recorded which). This chain links TRBV27 with TRBJ2-7, with unresolved D. The TCR sequence derives from a woman younger than 45 who had been exposed to COVID-19. CDR3 protein: CASSLRGASSYEQYF. The CDR3 DNA reads as TGTGCCAGCAGTTTACGCGGCGCCTCCTCCTACGAGCAGTACTTC.